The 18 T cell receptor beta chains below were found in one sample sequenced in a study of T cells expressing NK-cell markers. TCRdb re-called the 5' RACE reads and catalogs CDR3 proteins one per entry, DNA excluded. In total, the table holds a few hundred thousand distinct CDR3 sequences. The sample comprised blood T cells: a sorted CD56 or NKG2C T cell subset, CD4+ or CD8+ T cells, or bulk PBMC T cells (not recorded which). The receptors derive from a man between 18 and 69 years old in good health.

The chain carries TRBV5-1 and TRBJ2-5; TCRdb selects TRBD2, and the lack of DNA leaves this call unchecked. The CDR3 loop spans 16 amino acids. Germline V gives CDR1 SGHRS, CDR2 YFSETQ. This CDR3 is CASSGDSGVLRETQYF.

CDR3 sequence reads: CASTLTGTSSPLHF. V is TRBV5-1 and J is TRBJ1-6. The CDR3 loop spans 14 amino acids. Per the germline V gene, CDR1 is SGHRS and CDR2 is YFSETQ.

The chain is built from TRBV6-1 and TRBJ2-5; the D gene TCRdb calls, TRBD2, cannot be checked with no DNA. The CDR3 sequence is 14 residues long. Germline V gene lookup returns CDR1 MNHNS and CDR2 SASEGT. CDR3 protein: CASSATRLQETQYF.

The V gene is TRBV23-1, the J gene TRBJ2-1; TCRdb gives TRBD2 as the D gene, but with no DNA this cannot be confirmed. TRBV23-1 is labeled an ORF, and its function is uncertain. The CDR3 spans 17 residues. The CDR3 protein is CASSQSTSGGPYNEQFF.

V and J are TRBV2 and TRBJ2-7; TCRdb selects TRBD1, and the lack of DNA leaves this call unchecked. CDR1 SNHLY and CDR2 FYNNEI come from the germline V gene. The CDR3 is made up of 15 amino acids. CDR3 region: CASASDRVSSYEQYF.

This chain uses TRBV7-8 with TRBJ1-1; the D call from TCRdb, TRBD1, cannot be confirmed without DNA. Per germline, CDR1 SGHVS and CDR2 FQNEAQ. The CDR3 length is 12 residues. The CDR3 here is CASGRMNTEAFF.

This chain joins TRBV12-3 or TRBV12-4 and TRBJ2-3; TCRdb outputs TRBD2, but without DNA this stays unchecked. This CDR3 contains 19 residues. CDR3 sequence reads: CASSLLLASGGASADTQYF.

The CDR3 here is CSATETGANTEAFF. The chain carries TRBV20-1 and TRBJ1-1; no DNA is available, so the TRBD1 call from TCRdb remains unchecked. Germline V gene sequence: CDR1 DFQATT, CDR2 SNEGSKA (reference sequence). The CDR3 loop spans 14 amino acids.

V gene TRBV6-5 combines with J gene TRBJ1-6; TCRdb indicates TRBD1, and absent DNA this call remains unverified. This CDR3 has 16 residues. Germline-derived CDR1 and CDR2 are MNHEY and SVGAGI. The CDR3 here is CASSFSRDRGNSPLHF.

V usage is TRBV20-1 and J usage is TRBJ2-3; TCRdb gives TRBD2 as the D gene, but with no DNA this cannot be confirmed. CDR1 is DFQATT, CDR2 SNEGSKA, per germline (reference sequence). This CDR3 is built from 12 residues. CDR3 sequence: CSGTSGGDTQYF.

Here the CDR3 reads CASKPSGTRSGYTF. The genes are TRBV6-1 and TRBJ1-2; TCRdb calls TRBD1, which cannot be checked without DNA. This CDR3 region has 14 residues. Looked up from germline, CDR1 is MNHNS and CDR2 is SASEGT.

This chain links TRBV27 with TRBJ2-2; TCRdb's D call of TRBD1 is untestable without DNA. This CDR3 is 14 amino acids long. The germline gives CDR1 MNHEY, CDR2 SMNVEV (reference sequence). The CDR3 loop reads CASRTQGLAGELFF.

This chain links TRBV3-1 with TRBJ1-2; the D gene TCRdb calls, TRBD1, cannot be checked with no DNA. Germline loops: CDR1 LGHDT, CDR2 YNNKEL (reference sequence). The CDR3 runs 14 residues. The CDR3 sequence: CASSRTTGNYGYTF.

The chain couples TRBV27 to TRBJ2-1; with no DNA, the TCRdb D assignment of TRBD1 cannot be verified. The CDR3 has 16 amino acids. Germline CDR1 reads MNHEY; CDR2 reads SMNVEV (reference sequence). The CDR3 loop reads CASSVRRGRSYNEQFF.

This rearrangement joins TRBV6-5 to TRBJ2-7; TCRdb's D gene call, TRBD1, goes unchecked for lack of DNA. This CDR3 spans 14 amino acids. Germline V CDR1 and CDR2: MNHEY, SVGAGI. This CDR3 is CASRLQGAGNEQYF.

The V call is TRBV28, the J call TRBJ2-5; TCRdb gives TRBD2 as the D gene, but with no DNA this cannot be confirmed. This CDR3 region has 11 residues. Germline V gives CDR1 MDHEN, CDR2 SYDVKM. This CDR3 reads CASSFLGLKYF.

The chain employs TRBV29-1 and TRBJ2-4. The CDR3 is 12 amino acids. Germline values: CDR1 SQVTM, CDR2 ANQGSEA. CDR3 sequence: CSVELAKNIQYF.

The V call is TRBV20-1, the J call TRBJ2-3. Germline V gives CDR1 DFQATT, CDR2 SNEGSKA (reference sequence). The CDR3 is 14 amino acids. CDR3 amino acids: CSARSGVHTDTQYF.